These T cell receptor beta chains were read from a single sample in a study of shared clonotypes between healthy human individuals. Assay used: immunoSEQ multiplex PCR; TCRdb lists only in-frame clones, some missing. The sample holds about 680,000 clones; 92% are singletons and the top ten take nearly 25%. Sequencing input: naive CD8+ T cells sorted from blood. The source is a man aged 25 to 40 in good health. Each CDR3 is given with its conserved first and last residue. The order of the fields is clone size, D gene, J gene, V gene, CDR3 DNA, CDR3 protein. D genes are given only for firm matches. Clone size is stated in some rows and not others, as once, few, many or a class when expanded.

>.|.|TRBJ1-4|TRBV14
TGTGCCAGCAGCCAAGACAGGGCCCATGGACATGGGCTGTTTTTT
CASSQDRAHGHGLFF
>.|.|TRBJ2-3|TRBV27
TGTGCCAGCAGTCCCCTCCGGGGGCTCGCTAGCGAGGACAGCACAGATACGCAGTATTTT
CASSPLRGLASEDSTDTQYF
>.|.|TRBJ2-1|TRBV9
TGTGCCAGCAGCGTAGGGCGGGCCCTCAAGGACAATGAGCAGTTCTTC
CASSVGRALKDNEQFF
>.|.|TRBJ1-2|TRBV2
TGTGCCAGCATCTCGACCTATGACAAAAACTATGGCTACACCTTC
CASISTYDKNYGYTF
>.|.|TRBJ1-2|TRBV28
TGTGCCAGCAGTCCCGACAGGTACTATGGCTACACCTTC
CASSPDRYYGYTF
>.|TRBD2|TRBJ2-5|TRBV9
TGTGCCAGCAGCGAAAGCGGGAGTGGAGAGACCCAGTACTTC
CASSESGSGETQYF
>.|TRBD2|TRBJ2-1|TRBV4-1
TGCGCCAGCAGCCAAGTACCACTAGCGGATAGCTCCTACAATGAGCAGTTCTTC
CASSQVPLADSSYNEQFF
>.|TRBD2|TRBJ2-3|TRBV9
TGTGCCAGCAGAGCGGGAGTCGGAGCAGATACGCAGTATTTT
CASRAGVGADTQYF
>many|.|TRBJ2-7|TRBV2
TGTGCCAGCAGTGCAGGTCAGGGGACATCCTACGAGCAGTACTTC
CASSAGQGTSYEQYF
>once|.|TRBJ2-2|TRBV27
TGTGCCAGCATGGTCACAAACACCGGGGAGCTGTTTTTT
CASMVTNTGELFF
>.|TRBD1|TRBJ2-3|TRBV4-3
TGCGCCAGCAGCCAAGATTTCGGGGGGTTTGTTTCGACCGGGACAGGGGAAGATACGCAGTATTTT
CASSQDFGGFVSTGTGEDTQYF
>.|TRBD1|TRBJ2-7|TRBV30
TGTGCCTGGGGTGCCGGGACAGGGGGTTACGAGCAGTACTTC
CAWGAGTGGYEQYF
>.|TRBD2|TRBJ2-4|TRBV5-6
TGTGCCAGCAGCTTGGGAGCGGGGCGGGCCAAAAACATTCAGTACTTC
CASSLGAGRAKNIQYF
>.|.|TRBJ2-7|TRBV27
TGTGCCAGCAGGATGACTCAGGGACGGGTCCACGAGCAGTACTTC
CASRMTQGRVHEQYF